Below, 28 T cell receptor beta chains from the same sample are listed, as sequenced in a study of cytomegalovirus exposure and HLA in healthy donors. In the PCR, 60 Vbeta and 13 Jbeta primers were used. Profiled with immunoSEQ multiplex PCR; TCRdb holds only in-frame clones, not every one. The sample shows around 170,000 clones, around 80% of them seen only once. The sequencing sample was made of PBMCs. The receptors shown here come from a woman in her thirties or forties in good health and CMV-seropositive.

The gene calls are TRBV6-1 and TRBJ2-5; D might be TRBD2 (5 bases). Germline V lookup: CDR1 MNHNS, CDR2 SASEGT. The length of the CDR3 is 13 residues. The ends were cut back, 1 base at V and 5 bases at J, with 8 bases in the middle. The CDR3 bases are TGTGCCAGCAGTGAAGGGGGAGTGGAGACCCAGTACTTC. Protein sequence: CASSEGGVETQYF.

The chain employs TRBV13 and TRBJ2-7, with 7 positions matching TRBD1. Per germline, CDR1 PRHDT and CDR2 FYEKMQ (reference sequence). The CDR3 runs 15 residues. The ends lost 0 bases at V and 2 bases at J; junction bases unmatched: 4. The CDR3 nucleotides read TGTGCCAGCAGCTTAGGACAGGGGCAAACCTACGAGCAGTACTTC. The encoded protein is CASSLGQGQTYEQYF. Full variable domain (rest looked up from reference TRBV13 and TRBJ2-7): AAGVIQSPRHLIKEKRETATLKCYPIPRHDTVYWYQQGPGQDPQFLISFYEKMQSDKGSIPDRFSAQQFSDYHSELNMSSLELGDSALYFCASSLGQGQTYEQYFGPGTRLTVT.

Only a few counts were recorded for this clone. This chain joins TRBV7-8 and TRBJ2-5; 9 bases match TRBD1. Losses at the gene ends were 5 bases for V and 5 bases for J; bases not matched to a gene: 12. Per germline, CDR1 SGHVS and CDR2 FQNEAQ. The CDR3 totals 16 residues. The CDR3, as DNA: TGTGCCAGCAGCGAGCTACCGGGACAGGGAGGGGAGACCCAGTACTTC. Translation: CASSELPGQGGETQYF. Full variable domain (outside the CDR3, taken from reference TRBV7-8 and TRBJ2-5): GAGVSQSPRYKVAKRGQDVALRCDPISGHVSLFWYQQALGQGPEFLTYFQNEAQLDKSGLPSDRFFAERPEGSVSTLKIQRTQQEDSAVYLCASSELPGQGGETQYFGPGTRLLVL.

V is TRBV7-2 and J is TRBJ2-1; possibly TRBD1 for D (5 bases). Per germline, CDR1 SGHTA and CDR2 FQGNSA. V was pared by 0 bases and J by 9 bases, with 12 bases between. The CDR3 has 14 amino acids. This CDR3 is CASSLAGPQGEQFF. The CDR3 nucleotides are TGTGCCAGCAGCTTAGCGGGGCCCCAGGGTGAGCAGTTCTTC. The whole variable domain, filled in from reference TRBV7-2 and TRBJ2-1, reads GAGVSQSPSNKVTEKGKDVELRCDPISGHTALYWYRQSLGQGLEFLIYFQGNSAPDKSGLPSDRFSAERTGGSVSTLTIQRTQQEDSAVYLCASSLAGPQGEQFFGPGTRLTVL.

The chain carries TRBV7-9 and TRBJ2-1, with D possibly matching TRBD1 (6 bases). V lost 5 bases and J 10 bases, leaving 18 bases between the germline ends. The CDR3 loop spans 14 amino acids. Germline CDR1 is SEHNR and CDR2 is FQNEAQ (reference sequence). The CDR3 here is CASSKSGTRGEQFF. The CDR3 region has the DNA TGTGCCAGCAGCAAATCCGGGACCAGGGGCGAGCAGTTCTTC.

The chain joins TRBV7-3 to TRBJ2-2; 7 positions agree with TRBD1. Germline V gives CDR1 SGHTA, CDR2 FQGTGA. The CDR3 loop spans 15 amino acids. V dropped 7 bases and J dropped 2; count of bases not matched to a gene: 7. CDR3 DNA sequence: TGTGCCAGCACCCCCACAGGGGCAAACACCGGGGAGCTGTTTTTT. The encoded protein is CASTPTGANTGELFF. Full variable domain (rest looked up from reference TRBV7-3 and TRBJ2-2): GAGVSQTPSNKVTEKGKYVELRCDPISGHTALYWYRQSLGQGPEFLIYFQGTGAADDSGLPNDRFFAVRPEGSVSTLKIQRTERGDSAVYLCASTPTGANTGELFFGEGSRLTVL.

This chain connects TRBV7-6 to TRBJ2-5; 11 bases are shared with TRBD1. Losses at the gene ends were 3 bases for V and 6 bases for J; bases not matched to a gene: 6. The CDR3 covers 15 residues. Per the germline V gene, CDR1 is SGHVS and CDR2 is FNYEAQ. The CDR3 sequence: CASSLDRGLRQTQYF. DNA of the CDR3: TGTGCCAGCAGCTTGGACAGGGGGCTTAGACAGACCCAGTACTTC.

This clone was detected only once. The chain joins TRBV5-4 to TRBJ2-2; 7 bases fit TRBD2. The CDR3 consists of 17 residues. Germline V gives CDR1 SGHNT, CDR2 YYREEE (reference sequence). The V gene end was trimmed by 1 base and the J gene end by 3 bases; junction bases not matched to a gene: 9. CDR3 nucleotide sequence: TGTGCCAGCAGCTTGTACTTCGGCGGGAGCTACACCGGGGAGCTGTTTTTT. The encoded protein is CASSLYFGGSYTGELFF.

This chain uses TRBV28 with TRBJ2-7; 7 bases are shared with TRBD2. The germline V gene encodes CDR1 MDHEN and CDR2 SYDVKM. V trimming: 6 bases; J trimming: 2 bases; junction bases outside the gene matches: 1. This CDR3 has 12 amino acids. The CDR3 sequence: CASSRGAYEQYF. The CDR3 DNA is TGTGCCAGCAGCCGGGGGGCCTACGAGCAGTACTTC.

This clone was seen a handful of times. The chain uses TRBV2 and TRBJ2-7; D may be TRBD2 (6 bases). V dropped 4 bases and J dropped 3 bases, with 16 bases sitting between them. Looked up from germline, CDR1 is SNHLY and CDR2 is FYNNEI. The CDR3 sequence is 15 residues long. The DNA of the CDR3 is TGTGCCAGCAGTGGGGCGGGGAAGAGGCACTACGAGCAGTACTTC. Translated: CASSGAGKRHYEQYF.

This chain joins TRBV19 and TRBJ2-1, with TRBD2 identical over 13 bases. The CDR3 loop spans 15 amino acids. The ends lost 4 bases at V and 9 bases at J; junction bases unmatched: 6. The germline gives CDR1 LNHDA, CDR2 SQIVND (reference sequence). The CDR3 DNA is TGTGCCAGTAGTACACTAGCGGGGGGGCCAAGTGAGCAGTTCTTC. Its protein product is CASSTLAGGPSEQFF.

This chain joins TRBV4-2 and TRBJ2-3; 7 nucleotides agree with TRBD1. Unmatched junction bases numbered 10, after V lost 1 base and J lost 6 bases. The length of the CDR3 is 16 residues. CDR1 is LGHNA and CDR2 is YNFKEQ in the germline V gene. CDR3 in amino acids: CASSQARGQRPDTQYF. The CDR3 DNA reads TGTGCCAGCAGCCAAGCCCGGGGACAGCGACCTGATACGCAGTATTTT.

The chain recombines TRBV2 with TRBJ1-2; possibly TRBD1 for D (6 bases). Germline values: CDR1 SNHLY, CDR2 FYNNEI. Trimming stripped 5 bases from V and 8 bases from J, with 9 bases between. The CDR3 spans 11 residues. Here the CDR3 DNA reads TGTGCCAGCAGTAGGACAGTCGGCTACACCTTC. Translation: CASSRTVGYTF.

The genes are TRBV6-1 and TRBJ2-3; D might be TRBD2 (5 bases). V shed 7 bases and J shed 9 bases, with 14 bases lying between them. The germline V gene encodes CDR1 MNHNS and CDR2 SASEGT. This CDR3 is 12 amino acids long. In nucleotides, the CDR3 is TGTGCCAGCAACCAGGCCGGGGAGACGCAGTATTTT. It encodes CASNQAGETQYF.

Remarks on this clone: A junction boundary mismatches the germline segment, possibly from a read error. This chain joins TRBV15 and TRBJ2-6, with 8 bases aligning to TRBD1. The CDR3 sequence is 17 residues long. CDR1 and CDR2 (germline): LNHNV, YYDKDF (reference sequence). The CDR3 is CATSPRGTGAGANGLTF. CDR3 coding DNA: TGTGCCACCAGCCCTAGGGGGACAGGTGCCGGGGCCAACGGCCTGACTTTC.

The V call is TRBV18, the J call TRBJ1-2, with D maybe TRBD1 (5 bases). The CDR3 consists of 15 residues. Trimming removed 2 bases at V and 4 bases at J, with 14 bases between. The germline V gene encodes CDR1 KGHSH and CDR2 LQKENI. The CDR3 is CASSPDSQVPYGYTF. CDR3 nucleotide sequence: TGTGCCAGCTCACCAGACTCACAGGTCCCCTATGGCTACACCTTC. The full variable domain, rest sourced from reference TRBV18 and TRBJ1-2, is NAGVMQNPRHLVRRRGQEARLRCSPMKGHSHVYWYRQLPEEGLKFMVYLQKENIIDESGMPKERFSAEFPKEGPSILRIQQVVRGDSAAYFCASSPDSQVPYGYTFGSGTRLTVV.

This clone appeared a few times. V and J are TRBV6-6 and TRBJ2-7, with 7 nucleotides matching TRBD1. Germline trimming cut 10 bases from V and 4 bases from J; bases unmatched to any gene: 10. Germline loops: CDR1 MNHNY, CDR2 SVGAGI (reference sequence). The CDR3 totals 13 residues. The CDR3 nucleotides are TGTGCCACCAAAGGAGACAGGGCTTACGAGCAGTACTTC. It encodes CATKGDRAYEQYF.

CDR3 loop: CASSQDAAGGTYEQYF. CDR3 nucleotide sequence: TGCGCCAGCAGCCAAGATGCGGCAGGGGGCACGTACGAGCAGTACTTC. The rearrangement uses TRBV4-1 and TRBJ2-7, with 8 nucleotides matching TRBD1. Germline V gives CDR1 MGHRA, CDR2 YSYEKL. This CDR3 is built from 16 residues. Trimming cost V 0 bases and J 4 bases; bases outside gene matches: 8.

The gene calls are TRBV7-6 and TRBJ2-2; 7 nucleotides align to TRBD1. The CDR3 contains 17 residues. Trimming took 7 bases from V and 0 from J; bases not matched to a gene: 11. From germline, CDR1 is SGHVS and CDR2 FNYEAQ. The CDR3 region is CASTIHPGTANTGELFF. The DNA for the CDR3 is TGTGCCAGCACCATCCATCCCGGGACAGCGAACACCGGGGAGCTGTTTTTT.

The rearrangement joins TRBV5-4 to TRBJ1-1; TRBD1 aligns across 9 bases. Per germline, CDR1 SGHNT and CDR2 YYREEE (reference sequence). This CDR3 spans 14 amino acids. Trimming at V came to 4 bases and at J to 11 bases, leaving 12 bases not matched to a gene. The CDR3: CASSRQGEGDAAFF. The CDR3 DNA is TGTGCCAGCAGCCGACAGGGGGAAGGTGACGCGGCTTTCTTT.

The chain recombines TRBV5-8 with TRBJ2-6; D gene ambiguous. V was shortened by 0 bases and J by 0 bases, with 4 bases between the two germline ends. The CDR3 is 15 amino acids. The germline V gene encodes CDR1 SGHTS and CDR2 YDEGEE. The CDR3 bases are TGTGCCAGCAGCTTGGGTCTCTCTGGGGCCAACGTCCTGACTTTC. It encodes CASSLGLSGANVLTF.

This sequence joins TRBV6-5 and TRBJ2-1, with 9 bases that match TRBD1. The V segment lost 2 bases and the J segment 8 bases; nucleotides outside the gene matches: 7. Germline CDR1 is MNHEY and CDR2 is SVGAGI. CDR3 length: 15 residues. The chain's CDR3 is CASSYGGDRVDEQFF. The CDR3 DNA reads as TGTGCCAGCAGTTACGGGGGGGACAGGGTCGATGAGCAGTTCTTC.

V usage is TRBV7-8 and J usage is TRBJ1-1; TRBD1 agrees at 7 bases. The V gene's germline CDR1 is SGHVS and CDR2 FQNEAQ. CDR3 length: 13 amino acids. Unmatched junction bases numbered 8, after V lost 1 base and J lost 12 bases. CDR3 amino acids: CASSLGLGQLTFF. Here the CDR3 DNA reads TGTGCCAGCAGCTTAGGACTGGGACAGCTAACTTTCTTT.

CDR3 DNA sequence: TGTGCCAGCAGCGTAAGGTTTTGGGGAGGCGAGCAGTACTTC. Translation: CASSVRFWGGEQYF. The rearrangement joins TRBV9 to TRBJ2-7, with a tentative D call TRBD2 (6 bases). Germline lookup yields CDR1 SGDLS and CDR2 YYNGEE. The CDR3 sequence is 14 residues long. V was shortened by 1 base and J by 6 bases, with 14 bases between the two germline ends.

In its sample, this clone was seen once. CDR3 residues: CASSAGKANYGYTF. The CDR3 DNA reads TGTGCCAGCAGCGCCGGGAAAGCTAACTATGGCTACACCTTC. V usage is TRBV6-6 and J usage is TRBJ1-2; D gene unclear. V was shortened by 6 bases and J by 0 bases, with 11 bases between the two germline ends. CDR1 MNHNY and CDR2 SVGAGI come from the germline V gene (reference sequence). This CDR3 is 14 amino acids long.

The chain recombines TRBV5-4 with TRBJ1-1, with TRBD1 as a possible D gene (6 bases). This CDR3 comprises 17 residues. Deletions cut 4 bases from V and 0 bases from J, with 19 bases between. Germline-derived CDR1 and CDR2 are SGHNT and YYREEE (reference sequence). The DNA of the CDR3 is TGTGCCAGCAGCCCACCTGGTCGGGGGGCACTGAACACTGAAGCTTTCTTT. Translation gives CASSPPGRGALNTEAFF.

Only a few counts were recorded for this clone. The V gene is TRBV7-9, the J gene TRBJ2-7, with 7 bases that match TRBD1. V shed 2 bases, J shed 13 bases, and the junction held 2 bases outside the gene matches. The germline V gene has CDR1 SEHNR and CDR2 FQNEAQ (reference sequence). CDR3 length equals 10 residues. In DNA, the CDR3 is TGTGCCAGCAGCTTACAGGGGGTCTACTTC. It codes for CASSLQGVYF.

The rearrangement joins TRBV15 to TRBJ1-1; D possibly corresponds to TRBD1 (5 bases). Germline V gene sequence: CDR1 LNHNV, CDR2 YYDKDF (reference sequence). This CDR3 region has 18 residues. V was pared by 0 bases and J by 2 bases, with 19 bases between. The CDR3 loop reads CATSRDYNTGGANTEAFF. The CDR3 DNA sequence: TGTGCCACCAGCAGAGATTATAATACGGGGGGAGCCAACACTGAAGCTTTCTTT.